These T cell receptor beta chains were read from a single sample in a study of T cell repertoires in cytomegalovirus infection. TCRdb re-analysed the reads in MiXCR, keeping a single row per CDR3 protein. The sample includes 570,000 or so distinct CDR3 sequences, 40% of them seen just once. These TCRs are of unknown antigen specificity. The specimen was cultured PBMCs, collected from culture after CMV antigen stimulation. All receptors derive from a human donor in good health (CMV status not recorded). Some clones in this sample may be carry-over from other donors' samples. Each CDR3 is given with its conserved first and last residue.

v_gene	j_gene	CDR3aa
TRBV11-2	TRBJ2-1	CASSEVGGQRTTNEQFF
TRBV29-1	TRBJ1-2	CSVGMDGGVRGYTF
TRBV6-5	TRBJ2-7	CAGSCELLDYEQYF
TRBV5-5	TRBJ2-7	CASSLEGGGNSYEQYF
TRBV5-4	TRBJ2-1	CASSFGLAGGNGEQFF
TRBV14	TRBJ2-3	CASSQGMGLGTDTQYF
TRBV7-2	TRBJ2-5	CASRPSGTGGAGTQYF
TRBV14	TRBJ1-2	CASSPLLTERYGYTF
TRBV6-2/TRBV6-3	TRBJ2-4	CASTQTGGTNIQYF
TRBV28	TRBJ2-3	CASSSPLGQFTDTQYF
TRBV5-3	TRBJ2-7	CARSTGGTYEQYF
TRBV7-4	TRBJ1-1	CASSLVDIREGALNTEAFF
TRBV7-2	TRBJ1-5	CASSLYSSNQPQHF
TRBV10-2	TRBJ2-5	CASSDWGQEYQETQYF
TRBV7-8	TRBJ2-2	CASSPVGTGELFF
TRBV9	TRBJ2-3	CASSVEVPDTQYF
TRBV20-1	TRBJ2-1	CSARPFFLAGDRSSYNEQFF
TRBV5-4	TRBJ2-5	CASSPDYFGTQYF
TRBV7-6	TRBJ2-3	CASTPGLAGITDTQYF
TRBV6-1	TRBJ2-3	CASSPRQAQVTQYF
TRBV12-3/TRBV12-4	TRBJ2-3	CASRPGLAGSPSTDTQYF